This TCR beta chain was observed in a study of Ad26.COV2.S vaccination and SARS-CoV-2 variants (dated by TCRdb to the early 2020s). As for the study more broadly: Donors in the vaccine arm were drawn from COV1001, a multicentre, randomized, double-blind, placebo-controlled phase I-IIa trial testing Ad26.COV2.S in healthy adults. Participants in the trial were split at random into five groups of five each, receiving low-dose or high-dose Ad26.COV2.S once or twice, or else placebo on both occasions. TCRbeta repertoire sequencing served as the tool for gauging how specific and how broad the SARS-CoV-2-reactive T cell receptors were following Ad26.COV2.S vaccination. Investigators did not know the trial group allocation while performing experiments and assessing outcomes. Dosing of Ad26.COV2.S was intramuscular, at either 5x10^10 or 1x10^11 viral particles, delivered as one shot or as two shots spaced 56 days apart. The TCR-sequenced set comprised around 32 samples: some 20 Ad26.COV2.S vaccine recipients, 5 placebo recipients and 8 SARS-CoV-2 convalescent individuals.

The full study reports these points: Higher spike-specific TCR breadth was observed in Ad26.COV2.S recipients than in placebo recipients (P = 0.0014). Non-spike TCR breadth was comparable between vaccine and placebo recipients, consistent with the vaccine containing only spike. Substantial breadth of spike-specific CD8+ and CD4+ T cell responses was reported after vaccination. The study lacked the statistical power to compare responses across vaccine doses or regimens. The authors noted that the TCR breadth and depth analyses may have underestimated total T cell responses.

The treatment or condition label corresponds to: 15 to 20 received Ad26.COV2.S at low or high dose, single or two shots; several received placebo; per-sample allocation not given. For vaccine and placebo recipients, the sequenced repertoires came from samples collected on day 63 after the first injection. In Cohort 1b, about 25 adults aged 18-55 years were enrolled at a single site in Boston, USA, between 29 July and 7 August 2020. Ad26.COV2.S consisted of a replication-incompetent adenovirus type 26 vector by which a prefusion-stabilized SARS-CoV-2 spike protein from the original Wuhan strain was expressed. The immunoSEQ Assay was used to sequence TCRbeta CDR3 regions. After extraction, genomic DNA underwent amplification by bias-controlled multiplex PCR, followed by high-throughput sequencing. The study's processing was this. Collapsing and filtering of sequences were performed to quantify the absolute abundance of each unique TCRbeta CDR3 region. T cell fraction was estimated by normalizing TCRbeta template counts to usable DNA, which was measured by amplifying reference genes present in all nucleated cells. Repertoire TCRs were annotated as SARS-CoV-2-specific by exact matching of V gene, CDR3 amino acid sequence and J gene to a known reactive TCR set. MIRA supplied the reference SARS-CoV-2 TCR set, which was filtered for enrichment in COVID-19-positive ImmuneCODE repertoires so that public or cross-reactive TCRs were removed. Drawing on the MIRA antigens, annotated TCRs were analysed further at the level of specific ORF or position within ORF. Depth was the summed frequency of annotated unique rearrangements, while breadth was defined as annotated unique rearrangements over total unique productive rearrangements. Group comparisons of TCR breadth used two-sided Wilcoxon rank-sum tests. Sourced from immuneACCESS, this table was stored by TCRdb with only in-frame sequences that have V and J called. A share of the clones is absent; for the studies checked, an unresolved V gene accounts for under half, and the remainder has no known explanation. Clone size and V and J calls were adopted from that table, with D and trimming inferred from the DNA. The table for this sample lists 300,000 to 400,000 clones; 85% to 90% of them were counted only once. Of the sample, approximately 5% is held by the ten largest clones.

About this clone: Its recognized antigen is unknown. Per-base quality was not reported, and no clone a single base away is much larger than it.

Here the sequenced sample was peripheral blood, taken in a trial of Ad26.COV2.S vaccine versus placebo. This receptor was identified in a person aged 18 to 59 who received the Ad26.COV2.S COVID-19 vaccine or a placebo.

The sequenced DNA is TGTGCCAGCAGTCGCCCCCGGGGCAGGGAAGGAACCGGGGAGCTGTTTTTT. This translates into CASSRPRGREGTGELFF. The rearranged chain carries TRBV6-6 and TRBJ2-2; the D gene could be either TRBD1 or TRBD2, each agreeing at 5 bases. Sequences MNHNY (CDR1) and SVGAGI (CDR2) are obtained from the germline V gene (reference sequence). The CDR3 covers 17 residues, taking in both the cysteine and the phenylalanine. Only the CDR3 region is kept as DNA, spanning 51 bases read in frame from base 1. Trimming costs V 5 bases and J 5 bases, and their ends lie 21 bases apart.